The T cell receptor beta chain described here comes from a study of cytomegalovirus exposure and HLA in healthy donors. Comment on this clone: What it recognizes is unknown.

Primers included in the PCR were 60 Vbeta and 13 Jbeta primers. The assay was immunoSEQ multiplex PCR, and TCRdb's table has in-frame clones only and misses some. The top ten hold around 1.2% of the sample, which has roughly 170,000 clones, approximately 80% seen once. Findings and caveats of the study: Analysis was performed later, and it showed HLA-associated TCR beta chains to be more clonally expanded than equally common others. Later analysis associated a missense DCLRE1C variant with TCR beta V- and J-gene trimming.

The germline gives CDR1 DFQATT, CDR2 SNEGSKA (reference sequence). The CDR3 has 10 amino acids. V dropped 6 bases and J dropped 7 bases, with 8 bases sitting between them. Sequencing was performed on PBMCs. The TCR was taken from a girl aged 2 to 9 in good health and CMV-seropositive. The genes are TRBV20-1 and TRBJ2-3; weak D call: TRBD1 (5 bases). This chain's CDR3 is CSAADNTQYF. In DNA, the CDR3 is TGCAGTGCCGCGGACAATACGCAGTATTTT.